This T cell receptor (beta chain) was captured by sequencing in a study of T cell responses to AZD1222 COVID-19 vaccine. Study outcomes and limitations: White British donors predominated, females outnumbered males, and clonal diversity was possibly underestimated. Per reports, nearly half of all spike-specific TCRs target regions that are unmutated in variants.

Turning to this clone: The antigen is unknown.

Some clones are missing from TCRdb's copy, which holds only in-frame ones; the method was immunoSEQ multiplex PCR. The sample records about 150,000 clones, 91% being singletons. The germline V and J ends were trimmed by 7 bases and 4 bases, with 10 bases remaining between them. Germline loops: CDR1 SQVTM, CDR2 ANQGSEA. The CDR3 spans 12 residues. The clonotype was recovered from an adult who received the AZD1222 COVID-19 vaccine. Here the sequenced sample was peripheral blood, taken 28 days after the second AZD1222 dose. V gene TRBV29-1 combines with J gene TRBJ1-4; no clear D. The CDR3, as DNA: TGCAGCGCAGGCAGATATAATGAAAAACTGTTTTTT. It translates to CSAGRYNEKLFF.